One sample yielded the 8 T cell receptor beta chains listed below, sequenced in a study of long-term antiretroviral therapy in people with HIV. The libraries were made with immunoSEQ v3.0 at survey level. Assay used: immunoSEQ multiplex PCR; TCRdb lists only in-frame clones, some missing. The repertoire holds roughly 44,000 clones, with nearly 95% as singletons. The starting material was unsorted PBMCs, obtained 3.7 years after starting antiretroviral therapy. Receptors were obtained from a woman in her forties or fifties with HIV.

The chain recombines TRBV4-2 with TRBJ2-2, with unresolved D. CDR3 length: 14 amino acids. The V gene's germline CDR1 is LGHNA and CDR2 YNFKEQ. Trimming left V 0 bases short and J 1 base short, with 3 bases between. Here the CDR3 DNA reads TGTGCCAGCAGCCAAGACAGGAACACCGGGGAGCTGTTTTTT. Translating it yields CASSQDRNTGELFF.

The CDR3 sequence: CASSRDTFNYGYTF. The CDR3 DNA reads TGTGCCAGCAGCAGGGACACCTTTAACTATGGCTACACCTTC. The V gene is TRBV14, the J gene TRBJ1-2, with a weak D call TRBD1 (6 bases). The germline CDR1 and CDR2 sequences are SGHDN and FVKESK. CDR3 length: 14 amino acids. Between the trimmed V and J ends, which lost 5 bases and 1 base, there was a span of 11 bases.

This clone was seen once. The chain recombines TRBV10-3 with TRBJ1-1; no clear D gene. V was cut by 7 bases and J by 1 base, with 10 bases left in between. The length of the CDR3 is 13 residues. CDR1 and CDR2 from the germline V gene are ENHRY and SYGVKD. In DNA, the CDR3 is TGTGCCATCAAAGTATCGCAGAACACTGAAGCTTTCTTT. Amino acid sequence: CAIKVSQNTEAFF.

This chain joins TRBV7-2 and TRBJ1-1, with a tentative D call TRBD1 (5 bases). The CDR3 covers 11 residues. The V end lost 4 bases, the J end lost 9 bases, and 9 bases lay between the germline ends. Germline CDR1 SGHTA, CDR2 FQGNSA. In DNA, the CDR3 is TGTGCCAGCAGCTCCCGACAGAAAGCTTTCTTT. This gives the protein CASSSRQKAFF. The full variable domain, its missing parts supplied by reference TRBV7-2 and TRBJ1-1, is GAGVSQSPSNKVTEKGKDVELRCDPISGHTALYWYRQSLGQGLEFLIYFQGNSAPDKSGLPSDRFSAERTGGSVSTLTIQRTQQEDSAVYLCASSSRQKAFFGQGTRLTVV.

This clone is a singleton in its sample. DNA for the CDR3: TGTGCCAGCAATCTATCCGACAGGGGGCGAGCGGATACGCAGTATTTT. It encodes CASNLSDRGRADTQYF. This chain links TRBV27 with TRBJ2-3; 10 bases are shared with TRBD1. Losses at the gene ends were 7 bases for V and 6 bases for J; bases not matched to a gene: 13. This CDR3 contains 16 residues. Germline V gene data show CDR1 as MNHEY and CDR2 as SMNVEV (reference sequence).

The chain employs TRBV7-8 and TRBJ2-7; a weak D match, TRBD1 (6 bases). In germline, CDR1 is SGHVS, CDR2 FQNEAQ. V was clipped by 4 bases and J by 0 bases, with 13 bases between them. The CDR3 totals 15 residues. The CDR3: CASSSGTPSSYEQYF. DNA of the CDR3: TGTGCCAGCAGCTCCGGGACACCGAGCTCCTACGAGCAGTACTTC.

This clone is a singleton in its sample. CDR3 DNA: TGTGCCAGCAGGGTTTCAGACGGGCCCTACGAGCAGTACTTC. Its protein is CASRVSDGPYEQYF. The chain has TRBV6-5 and TRBJ2-7; D unresolved. V lost 6 bases to trimming and J lost 2 bases, with 14 bases between them. Per germline, CDR1 MNHEY and CDR2 SVGAGI. The CDR3 consists of 14 residues.

This clone appeared a single time. The V and J genes are TRBV5-8 and TRBJ2-3; 8 nucleotides agree with TRBD2. This CDR3 has 15 amino acids. V was pared by 2 bases and J by 7 bases, with 9 bases of the junction left unmatched. Germline V lookup: CDR1 SGHTS, CDR2 YDEGEE. DNA for the CDR3: TGTGCCAGCAGCTTTTTGAGCGGGGGTGATAATACGCAGTATTTT. As protein: CASSFLSGGDNTQYF.